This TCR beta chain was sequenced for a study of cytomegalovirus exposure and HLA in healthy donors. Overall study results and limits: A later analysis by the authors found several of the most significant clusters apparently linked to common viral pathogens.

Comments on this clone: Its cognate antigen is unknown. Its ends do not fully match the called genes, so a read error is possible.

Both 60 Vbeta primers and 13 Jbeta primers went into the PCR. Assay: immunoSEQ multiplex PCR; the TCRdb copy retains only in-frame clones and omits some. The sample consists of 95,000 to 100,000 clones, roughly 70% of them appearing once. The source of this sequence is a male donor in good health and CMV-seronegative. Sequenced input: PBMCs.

The CDR3 region is CASSFHRGRRGDSGANVLTF. The CDR3 nucleotides read TGTGCTAGCAGCTTCCACAGGGGGCGCAGGGGGGACTCTGGGGCCAACGTCCTGACTTTC. The rearrangement links TRBV7-7 to TRBJ2-6; 9 bases map to TRBD1. There are 20 residues in the CDR3. Germline CDR1 reads SSHAT; CDR2 reads FNYEAQ (reference sequence).